These 14 T cell receptor beta chains were sequenced from one sample in a study of siplizumab effects on memory and regulatory T cells. Here immunoSEQ multiplex PCR was the method, and the copy in TCRdb shows in-frame clones only, minus some. The sample shows 94,000 or so clones, approximately 94% of them seen only once. Source material: CD8+ T cells sorted from blood. The source is a human donor in good health.

Many counts were recorded for this clone. This rearrangement joins TRBV30 to TRBJ1-1; weak D call: TRBD1 (6 bases). CDR3 length: 14 residues. V lost 0 bases, J lost 5 bases, and 13 bases lay in between. CDR1 is GTSNPN, CDR2 SVGIG, per germline (reference sequence). As DNA, the CDR3 is TGTGCCTGGAGTGTCAGGGGACCGGGGACTGAAGCTTTCTTT. Its translation: CAWSVRGPGTEAFF.

The rearrangement joins TRBV6-5 to TRBJ2-7; D gene ambiguous. CDR3 length equals 15 residues. Trimming left V 5 bases short and J 2 bases short, with 16 bases between. Germline assignment: CDR1 MNHEY and CDR2 SVGAGI. CDR3 DNA sequence: TGTGCCAGCAGTGCTCGGACGCCGCCCACCTACGAGCAGTACTTC. Amino acid sequence: CASSARTPPTYEQYF.

The V and J genes are TRBV7-9 and TRBJ1-2; TRBD1 is a possible D gene (6 bases). Germline CDR1 reads SEHNR; CDR2 reads FQNEAQ (reference sequence). This CDR3 is 17 amino acids long. Trimming removed 3 bases from V and 7 bases from J, with 24 bases in between. CDR3 protein: CASSFDLAGGRASGYTF. CDR3 bases: TGTGCCAGCAGCTTTGATCTCGCCGGGGGGCGGGCTAGTGGCTACACCTTC.

The chain employs TRBV11-2 and TRBJ2-2; D uncertain. The CDR3 has 12 amino acids. With 5 bases removed from V and 6 bases from J, the gap between germline ends came to 7 bases. In germline, CDR1 is SGHAT, CDR2 FQNNGV. Here the CDR3 DNA reads TGTGCCAGCAGCCCCGGTTCCGGGGAGCTGTTTTTT. Its protein product is CASSPGSGELFF.

V is TRBV2 and J is TRBJ1-5, with D possibly TRBD1 on 5 matching bases. Germline CDR1 and CDR2: SNHLY and FYNNEI. The CDR3 loop spans 17 amino acids. Trimming left V 3 bases short and J 6 bases short, with 21 bases between. This chain's CDR3 is CASSEIVGGALFQPQHF. CDR3 bases: TGTGCCAGCAGTGAGATCGTCGGTGGGGCCCTCTTTCAGCCCCAGCATTTT.

The chain links TRBV5-4 to TRBJ2-5, with 10 bases identical to TRBD2. This CDR3 contains 18 residues. The germline CDR1 and CDR2 sequences are SGHNT and YYREEE (reference sequence). The V and J ends lost 4 bases and 0 bases, in that order; junction bases with no gene match: 12. This chain's CDR3 is CASSPALAGHKYQETQYF. The CDR3 DNA reads TGTGCCAGCAGCCCGGCACTAGCGGGACATAAGTACCAAGAGACCCAGTACTTC.

This chain uses TRBV15 with TRBJ1-5; D possibly corresponds to TRBD1 (6 bases). Trimming removed 7 bases from V and 7 bases from J, with 11 bases in between. CDR1 is LNHNV and CDR2 is YYDKDF in the germline V gene (reference sequence). The CDR3 spans 12 residues. CDR3 nucleotides: TGTGCCACCACACAGGGCCACCAGCCCCAGCATTTT. Amino acid sequence: CATTQGHQPQHF.

This chain links TRBV27 with TRBJ2-7, with TRBD1 as a possible D gene (6 bases). Trimming removed 1 base at V and 6 bases at J, with 7 bases between. The germline gives CDR1 MNHEY, CDR2 SMNVEV (reference sequence). The CDR3 is 12 residues long. CDR3 DNA sequence: TGTGCCAGCAGTTTATGGGGGCGCGAGCAGTACTTC. This sequence encodes CASSLWGREQYF.

CDR3 region: CASGITVDTEAFF. The CDR3 DNA sequence: TGTGCTAGTGGTATAACGGTGGACACTGAAGCTTTCTTT. V gene TRBV12-5 combines with J gene TRBJ1-1; D gene ambiguous. In germline, CDR1 is LGHNT, CDR2 FRNRAP. The ends were cut back, 5 bases at V and 3 bases at J, with 10 bases in the middle. This CDR3 has 13 residues.

The chain is built from TRBV5-6 and TRBJ2-7, with 8 bases lining up with TRBD1. This CDR3 region has 14 residues. The V segment lost 4 bases and the J segment 4 bases; nucleotides outside the gene matches: 7. From germline, CDR1 is SGHDT and CDR2 YYEEEE. CDR3 coding DNA: TGTGCCAGCAGCCTATGGGACAGGAGTTACGAGCAGTACTTC. Its protein product is CASSLWDRSYEQYF.

The chain has TRBV11-2 and TRBJ2-3, with 7 bases matching TRBD1. CDR1 is SGHAT and CDR2 is FQNNGV in the germline V gene. V gave up 5 bases and J gave up 0 bases; unmatched junction bases: 11. The CDR3 sequence is 17 residues long. The CDR3 reads CASSGDSTIPSTDTQYF. The CDR3 bases are TGTGCCAGCAGCGGGGACAGTACTATTCCTAGCACAGATACGCAGTATTTT.

This clone was found a few times. The V and J genes are TRBV30 and TRBJ1-1, with D perhaps TRBD1 (5 bases). The V and J ends lost 0 bases and 5 bases respectively, with 10 bases between them. The CDR3 contains 13 residues. Germline V gives CDR1 GTSNPN, CDR2 SVGIG (reference sequence). The CDR3 DNA follows: TGTGCCTGGAGTGTGGCAGGGCGAACTGAAGCTTTCTTT. Translating gives CAWSVAGRTEAFF.

This sequence joins TRBV4-1 and TRBJ2-6, with D possibly being TRBD1 (6 bases). Looked up from germline, CDR1 is MGHRA and CDR2 is YSYEKL. The CDR3 totals 17 residues. V lost 4 bases and J lost 0, with 13 bases in between. The CDR3 nucleotides are TGCGCCAGCAGCCCGGCAGGGGCACCCTCTGGGGCCAACGTCCTGACTTTC. This translates into CASSPAGAPSGANVLTF.

This chain joins TRBV5-1 and TRBJ2-7; D is possibly TRBD1 (6 bases). The germline V and J ends were trimmed by 4 bases and 2 bases, with 13 bases remaining between them. Germline CDR1 SGHRS, CDR2 YFSETQ. CDR3 length: 14 residues. As DNA, the CDR3 is TGCGCCAGCAGCGGGGGACAATCGGCCTACGAGCAGTACTTC. This sequence encodes CASSGGQSAYEQYF.